These T cell receptor beta chains were read from a single sample in a study of cytomegalovirus exposure and HLA in healthy donors. Measured with immunoSEQ multiplex PCR; TCRdb has only the in-frame clones, and not every one. This sample has some 80,000 clones, with 60% to 85% found just once. Sequencing used PBMCs. Receptor source: a man aged 40-49 years in good health and CMV-seronegative. Each CDR3 is given without its conserved first and last residue. A D gene is named only where the DNA matches it firmly. Clone size appears in some rows only: once, few, many, or a class for an expanded clone.

V gene: TRBV28
CDR3 length: 10
J gene: TRBJ1-6
D gene: .
clone size: .
CDR3 protein: ASRQGLEPLH

V gene: TRBV5-1
CDR3 length: 12
J gene: TRBJ1-2
D gene: .
clone size: .
CDR3 protein: ASSPQSGVKGYT

V gene: TRBV14
CDR3 length: 12
J gene: TRBJ2-1
D gene: TRBD2
clone size: once
CDR3 protein: ASSLSGLVVEQF

V gene: TRBV7-9
CDR3 length: 12
J gene: TRBJ2-6
D gene: .
clone size: .
CDR3 protein: ASSLGTGANVLT

V gene: TRBV7-2
CDR3 length: 14
J gene: TRBJ2-2
D gene: TRBD2
clone size: .
CDR3 protein: ASSRRAGANTGELF

V gene: TRBV7-9
CDR3 length: 11
J gene: TRBJ2-7
D gene: .
clone size: .
CDR3 protein: ASSLPETYEQY

V gene: TRBV6-6
CDR3 length: 13
J gene: TRBJ2-6
D gene: .
clone size: few
CDR3 protein: ASRVQGSGANVLT

V gene: TRBV6-1
CDR3 length: 13
J gene: TRBJ2-1
D gene: TRBD2
clone size: .
CDR3 protein: ASSAGLAGENEQF

V gene: TRBV2
CDR3 length: 18
J gene: TRBJ2-5
D gene: .
clone size: .
CDR3 protein: ASSESSMGQRSRTKETQY

V gene: TRBV7-3
CDR3 length: 12
J gene: TRBJ2-1
D gene: TRBD2
clone size: .
CDR3 protein: ASSLEGTSGQQF

V gene: TRBV30
CDR3 length: 11
J gene: TRBJ1-5
D gene: .
clone size: .
CDR3 protein: AWSFAGGQPQH

V gene: TRBV18
CDR3 length: 11
J gene: TRBJ1-5
D gene: .
clone size: .
CDR3 protein: ASSSDRGQPQH

V gene: TRBV4-1
CDR3 length: 12
J gene: TRBJ2-7
D gene: .
clone size: .
CDR3 protein: ASSQPGVSYEQY

V gene: TRBV19
CDR3 length: 12
J gene: TRBJ1-1
D gene: .
clone size: .
CDR3 protein: ASSARERNTEAF

V gene: TRBV5-1
CDR3 length: 11
J gene: TRBJ2-2
D gene: .
clone size: .
CDR3 protein: ASSLVVTGELF

V gene: TRBV6-5
CDR3 length: 13
J gene: TRBJ2-3
D gene: .
clone size: once
CDR3 protein: ASSLTSGQGDTQY

V gene: TRBV28
CDR3 length: 12
J gene: TRBJ1-1
D gene: .
clone size: .
CDR3 protein: ASSQGLLNTEAF

V gene: TRBV4-1
CDR3 length: 13
J gene: TRBJ2-7
D gene: .
clone size: .
CDR3 protein: ASSPHPDVGDEQY

V gene: TRBV7-8
CDR3 length: 14
J gene: TRBJ2-1
D gene: .
clone size: few
CDR3 protein: ASSLAPGEPYNEQF

V gene: TRBV2
CDR3 length: 13
J gene: TRBJ2-3
D gene: TRBD2
clone size: few
CDR3 protein: ASSELAGGADTQY

V gene: TRBV7-9
CDR3 length: 13
J gene: TRBJ2-7
D gene: TRBD2
clone size: .
CDR3 protein: ASSQGLAGGYEQY

V gene: TRBV19
CDR3 length: 14
J gene: TRBJ1-2
D gene: .
clone size: .
CDR3 protein: ASSPSMYRAGYGYT

V gene: TRBV28
CDR3 length: 13
J gene: TRBJ2-1
D gene: TRBD1
clone size: .
CDR3 protein: ASTTRQGFMGGQF

V gene: TRBV6-1
CDR3 length: 14
J gene: TRBJ1-6
D gene: .
clone size: .
CDR3 protein: ASSEALRGGNSPLH

V gene: TRBV7-9
CDR3 length: 13
J gene: TRBJ2-1
D gene: .
clone size: .
CDR3 protein: ASSLSRAAYNEQF

V gene: TRBV7-8
CDR3 length: 14
J gene: TRBJ2-5
D gene: .
clone size: few
CDR3 protein: ASSPIGPTARGTQY

V gene: TRBV7-2
CDR3 length: 13
J gene: TRBJ1-1
D gene: .
clone size: .
CDR3 protein: ASSPPGQMNTEAF

V gene: TRBV5-1
CDR3 length: 14
J gene: TRBJ2-2
D gene: .
clone size: .
CDR3 protein: ASSLTGSLTIGELF

V gene: TRBV5-1
CDR3 length: 11
J gene: TRBJ2-7
D gene: TRBD1
clone size: few
CDR3 protein: ASSLGDRGEQY

V gene: TRBV7-2
CDR3 length: 12
J gene: TRBJ2-3
D gene: TRBD2
clone size: .
CDR3 protein: ASSSRLAADTQY

V gene: TRBV7-3
CDR3 length: 16
J gene: TRBJ2-7
D gene: TRBD2
clone size: once
CDR3 protein: ASSLIEPDGTRLYEQY

V gene: TRBV28
CDR3 length: 12
J gene: TRBJ1-2
D gene: .
clone size: .
CDR3 protein: ASSLQPRVSGYT

V gene: TRBV28
CDR3 length: 12
J gene: TRBJ1-6
D gene: TRBD1
clone size: .
CDR3 protein: ASRVGTGNSPLH

V gene: TRBV10-1
CDR3 length: 11
J gene: TRBJ2-5
D gene: .
clone size: .
CDR3 protein: ASSRLGQETQY

V gene: TRBV5-1
CDR3 length: 14
J gene: TRBJ2-2
D gene: TRBD2
clone size: .
CDR3 protein: ASSLASGKNTGELF

V gene: TRBV5-1
CDR3 length: 14
J gene: TRBJ1-3
D gene: TRBD1
clone size: .
CDR3 protein: ASSKSGGAGGNTIY

V gene: TRBV2
CDR3 length: 11
J gene: TRBJ1-2
D gene: .
clone size: .
CDR3 protein: ASSKVLQGGYT

V gene: TRBV5-1
CDR3 length: 11
J gene: TRBJ2-7
D gene: .
clone size: .
CDR3 protein: ATSPSSPYEQY

V gene: TRBV6-6
CDR3 length: 10
J gene: TRBJ2-7
D gene: .
clone size: once
CDR3 protein: ASSYGQVGQY

V gene: TRBV5-1
CDR3 length: 12
J gene: TRBJ1-1
D gene: .
clone size: .
CDR3 protein: ASSFGGRFTEAF

V gene: TRBV29-1
CDR3 length: 11
J gene: TRBJ1-1
D gene: TRBD1
clone size: .
CDR3 protein: SVSRDRGAEAF

V gene: TRBV6-6
CDR3 length: 13
J gene: TRBJ1-1
D gene: .
clone size: .
CDR3 protein: ASSSDSQGGTEAF

V gene: TRBV2
CDR3 length: 12
J gene: TRBJ2-1
D gene: TRBD2
clone size: .
CDR3 protein: ASKSVAGDGEQF

V gene: TRBV6-1
CDR3 length: 13
J gene: TRBJ1-5
D gene: .
clone size: .
CDR3 protein: ASRPGQALHQPQH

V gene: TRBV6-6
CDR3 length: 13
J gene: TRBJ1-3
D gene: .
clone size: few
CDR3 protein: ASSHLDSGEDTIY

V gene: TRBV28
CDR3 length: 12
J gene: TRBJ1-5
D gene: TRBD1
clone size: .
CDR3 protein: ASTQGGAGQPQH

V gene: TRBV11-2
CDR3 length: 12
J gene: TRBJ2-7
D gene: .
clone size: .
CDR3 protein: ASSLEAGQGEQY

V gene: TRBV30
CDR3 length: 12
J gene: TRBJ2-5
D gene: TRBD2
clone size: .
CDR3 protein: AWSRLAGGETQY

V gene: TRBV5-7
CDR3 length: 17
J gene: TRBJ1-6
D gene: .
clone size: .
CDR3 protein: ASSINRDPNSSYNSPLH

V gene: TRBV6-5
CDR3 length: 14
J gene: TRBJ1-3
D gene: .
clone size: .
CDR3 protein: ASSYSTGYSGNTIY

V gene: TRBV6-1
CDR3 length: 11
J gene: TRBJ2-5
D gene: .
clone size: .
CDR3 protein: ASTSVPQETQY

V gene: TRBV27
CDR3 length: 14
J gene: TRBJ1-1
D gene: TRBD1
clone size: few
CDR3 protein: ASSRTGTSMNTEAF

V gene: TRBV13
CDR3 length: 15
J gene: TRBJ2-1
D gene: TRBD2
clone size: .
CDR3 protein: ASSLEMAGAGYNEQF

V gene: TRBV4-1
CDR3 length: 12
J gene: TRBJ2-7
D gene: .
clone size: .
CDR3 protein: ASSSREGSGEQY

V gene: TRBV5-5
CDR3 length: 12
J gene: TRBJ2-7
D gene: TRBD1
clone size: .
CDR3 protein: ASSIPGQGYEQY

V gene: TRBV12-5
CDR3 length: 20
J gene: TRBJ2-6
D gene: TRBD2
clone size: .
CDR3 protein: ASGLVSRLAVITRSGANVLT

V gene: TRBV28
CDR3 length: 13
J gene: TRBJ1-2
D gene: .
clone size: .
CDR3 protein: ASSTLRGKGYGYT

V gene: TRBV19
CDR3 length: 11
J gene: TRBJ1-1
D gene: .
clone size: .
CDR3 protein: ASLRRGNTEAF

V gene: TRBV28
CDR3 length: 12
J gene: TRBJ2-7
D gene: .
clone size: .
CDR3 protein: ASSLLAVKHEQY